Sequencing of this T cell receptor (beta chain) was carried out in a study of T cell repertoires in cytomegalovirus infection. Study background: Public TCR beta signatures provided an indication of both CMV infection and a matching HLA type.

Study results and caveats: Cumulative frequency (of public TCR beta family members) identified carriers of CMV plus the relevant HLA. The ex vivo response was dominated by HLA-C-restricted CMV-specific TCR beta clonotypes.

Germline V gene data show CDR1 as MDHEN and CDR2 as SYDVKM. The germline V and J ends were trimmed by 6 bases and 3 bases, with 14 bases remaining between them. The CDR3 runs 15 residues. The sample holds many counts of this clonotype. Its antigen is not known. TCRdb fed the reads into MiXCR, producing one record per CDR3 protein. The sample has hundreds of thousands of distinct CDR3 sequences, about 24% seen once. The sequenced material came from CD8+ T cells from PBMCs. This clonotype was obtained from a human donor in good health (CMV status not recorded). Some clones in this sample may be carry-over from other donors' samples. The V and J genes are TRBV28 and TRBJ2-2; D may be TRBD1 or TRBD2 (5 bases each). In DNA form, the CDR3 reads TGTGCCAGCAGGACCCCAGGGAGCGACACCGGGGAGCTGTTTTTT. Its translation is CASRTPGSDTGELFF.